A single sample is the source of the 11 T cell receptor beta chains below, sequenced in a study of blood T cell repertoires in COVID-19. TCRdb's table, derived via immunoSEQ multiplex PCR, lists solely in-frame clones and lacks some. The sample includes roughly 200,000 clones, almost 90% of them seen just once. The sequenced sample consisted of peripheral blood. The source of these receptors is a man aged 18 to 30 with active or convalescent COVID-19.

The rearrangement uses TRBV15 and TRBJ2-1; a weak D match, TRBD2 (6 bases). Per germline, CDR1 LNHNV and CDR2 YYDKDF (reference sequence). V was pared by 1 base and J by 7 bases, with 14 bases between. CDR3 length equals 15 residues. In DNA, the CDR3 is TGTGCCACCAGCAGAGCCGGGACTGGCTGGAATGAGCAGTTCTTC. Translation: CATSRAGTGWNEQFF.

The chain combines TRBV2 with TRBJ2-5; possibly TRBD2 for D (5 bases). Germline V gene lookup returns CDR1 SNHLY and CDR2 FYNNEI. There are 16 residues in the CDR3. The germline V and J ends were trimmed by 6 bases and 0 bases, with 17 bases remaining between them. Here the CDR3 DNA reads TGTGCCAGCAGGAGGGATTTGTCAGGAAACCAAGAGACCCAGTACTTC. This gives the protein CASRRDLSGNQETQYF.

This clone was picked up one time. The gene calls are TRBV3-1 (or the pseudogene TRBV3-2) and TRBJ2-1; D remains unclear. Germline CDR1 LGHDT, CDR2 YNNKEL (reference sequence). The CDR3 is 17 residues long. V lost 3 bases and J 2 bases, leaving 17 bases between the germline ends. The CDR3 is CASSHMKNPRAYNEQFF. The CDR3 DNA is TGTGCCAGCAGCCATATGAAAAACCCCCGGGCCTACAATGAGCAGTTCTTC.

This clone was seen more than once but under ten times. V gene TRBV5-4 combines with J gene TRBJ2-6; D may be TRBD2 (5 bases). Germline V gene sequence: CDR1 SGHNT, CDR2 YYREEE (reference sequence). V was shortened by 0 bases and J by 4 bases, with 17 bases between the two germline ends. This CDR3 is 18 amino acids long. The CDR3 sequence is CASSLAGNHAPGANVLTF. CDR3 bases: TGTGCCAGCAGCTTGGCCGGGAACCACGCCCCCGGGGCCAACGTCCTGACTTTC.

This chain joins TRBV10-3 and TRBJ2-2; 8 bases fit TRBD2. The germline CDR1 and CDR2 sequences are ENHRY and SYGVKD. Trimming removed 6 bases from V and 7 bases from J; junction bases left unmatched: 10. The CDR3 length is 15 residues. In DNA, the CDR3 is TGTGCCATCAGGCGGGAGGCCCTAAGTAGCGGGGAGCTGTTTTTT. Its translation: CAIRREALSSGELFF.

The table lists this clone with a few counts. This chain joins TRBV6-6 and TRBJ1-1; D remains unclear. The V end was cut by 8 bases, the J end by 0 bases, with 7 bases between. The CDR3 length is 12 residues. The germline CDR1 and CDR2 sequences are MNHNY and SVGAGI (reference sequence). CDR3 region: CASVTVNTEAFF. The CDR3 nucleotides are TGTGCCAGCGTCACTGTGAACACTGAAGCTTTCTTT.

The V call is TRBV30, the J call TRBJ1-4; 10 bases map to TRBD1. CDR1 is GTSNPN, CDR2 SVGIG, per germline (reference sequence). V shed 3 bases, J shed 7 bases, and the junction held 5 bases outside the gene matches. The CDR3 contains 14 residues. CDR3 residues: CAWRLTGGIEKLFF. The CDR3 nucleotides are TGTGCCTGGAGGTTGACAGGGGGCATTGAAAAACTGTTTTTT. The entire variable domain, with the rest obtained from reference TRBV30 and TRBJ1-4, is as follows: SQTIHQWPATLVQPVGSPLSLECTVEGTSNPNLYWYRQAAGRGLQLLFYSVGIGQISSEVPQNLSASRPQDRQFILSSKKLLLSDSGFYLCAWRLTGGIEKLFFGSGTQLSVL.

The CDR3, as DNA: TGTGCCAGCAGTCGGGGGGTTGGGGAGCAGTACTTC. Residues: CASSRGVGEQYF. This sequence joins TRBV6-5 and TRBJ2-7; 7 bases agree with TRBD2. Looked up from germline, CDR1 is MNHEY and CDR2 is SVGAGI. CDR3 length equals 12 residues. Losses at the gene ends were 5 bases for V and 7 bases for J; bases not matched to a gene: 5.

The chain joins TRBV28 to TRBJ2-1, with 9 positions matching TRBD1. The germline gives CDR1 MDHEN, CDR2 SYDVKM. The CDR3 is 14 amino acids. Germline trimming cut 6 bases from V and 7 bases from J; bases unmatched to any gene: 7. Here the CDR3 reads CASRQGQGRNEQFF. CDR3 DNA sequence: TGTGCCAGCAGACAAGGACAGGGGAGGAATGAGCAGTTCTTC.

The rearrangement uses TRBV11-2 and TRBJ2-2; 7 bases line up with TRBD2. This CDR3 comprises 17 residues. Unmatched junction bases numbered 6, after V lost 1 base and J lost 1 base. CDR1 is SGHAT and CDR2 is FQNNGV in the germline V gene. This CDR3 reads CASSLVGAGVNTGELFF. Here the CDR3 DNA reads TGTGCCAGCAGCTTAGTCGGGGCGGGAGTGAACACCGGGGAGCTGTTTTTT.

The chain uses TRBV28 and TRBJ1-2; 9 nucleotides agree with TRBD1. With V trimmed by 6 bases and J by 14 bases, 10 bases remained unmatched. The CDR3 is made up of 12 amino acids. In germline, CDR1 is MDHEN, CDR2 SYDVKM. CDR3 DNA sequence: TGTGCCAGCAGCCCTCCCGGGACAGGGCGGACCTTC. This translates into CASSPPGTGRTF.